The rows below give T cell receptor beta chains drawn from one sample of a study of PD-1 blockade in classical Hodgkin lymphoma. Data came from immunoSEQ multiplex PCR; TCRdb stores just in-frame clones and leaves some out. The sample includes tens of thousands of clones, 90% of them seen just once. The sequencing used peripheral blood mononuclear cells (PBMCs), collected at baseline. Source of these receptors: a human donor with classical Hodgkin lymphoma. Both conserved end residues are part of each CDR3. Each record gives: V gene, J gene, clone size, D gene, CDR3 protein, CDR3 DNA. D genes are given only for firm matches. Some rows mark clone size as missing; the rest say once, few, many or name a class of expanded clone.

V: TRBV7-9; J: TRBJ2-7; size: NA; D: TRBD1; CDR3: CASSPPTGVYEQYF; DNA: TGTGCCAGCAGCCCTCCCACAGGGGTCTACGAGCAGTACTTC
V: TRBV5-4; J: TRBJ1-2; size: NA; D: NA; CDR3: CASSLPGSSNYGYTF; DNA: TGTGCCAGCAGCTTGCCGGGGTCTTCTAACTATGGCTACACCTTC
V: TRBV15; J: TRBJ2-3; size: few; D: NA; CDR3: CATSIGGLAVTTQYF; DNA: TGTGCCACCAGCATCGGGGGGCTAGCGGTAACGACGCAGTATTTT
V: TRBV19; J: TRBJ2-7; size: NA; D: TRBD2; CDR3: CASSIDRLAGRGEQYF; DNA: TGTGCCAGTAGTATAGACCGACTAGCGGGACGGGGCGAGCAGTACTTC
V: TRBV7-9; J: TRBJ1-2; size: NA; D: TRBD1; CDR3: CASSRDRTALNGYTF; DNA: TGTGCCAGCAGCCGGGACAGGACCGCACTAAATGGCTACACCTTC
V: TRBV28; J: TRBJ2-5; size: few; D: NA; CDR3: CASSLLRDSHPETQYF; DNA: TGTGCCAGCAGTTTATTACGGGACTCGCACCCCGAGACCCAGTACTTC
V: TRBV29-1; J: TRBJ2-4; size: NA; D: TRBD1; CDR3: CSVGSGQGDIQYF; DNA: TGCAGCGTTGGTTCGGGACAGGGTGACATTCAGTACTTC
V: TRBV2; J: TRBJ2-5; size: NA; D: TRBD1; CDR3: CASGTGVETQYF; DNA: TGTGCCAGCGGGACAGGGGTTGAGACCCAGTACTTC
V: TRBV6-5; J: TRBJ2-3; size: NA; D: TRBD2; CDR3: CASSLSGSRNTQYF; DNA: TGTGCCAGCAGCCTTAGCGGGAGTAGGAATACGCAGTATTTT
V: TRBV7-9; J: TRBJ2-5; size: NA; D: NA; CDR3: CASSLGTIEETQYF; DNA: TGTGCCAGCAGCTTAGGGACTATAGAAGAGACCCAGTACTTC
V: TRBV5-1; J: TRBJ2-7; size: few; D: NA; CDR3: CASSRGDSYEQYF; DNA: TGCGCCAGCAGCCGCGGGGACTCCTACGAGCAGTACTTC
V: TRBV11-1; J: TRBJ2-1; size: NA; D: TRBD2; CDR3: CASSLASAVPGLVYNEQFF; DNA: TGTGCCAGCAGCTTAGCTTCGGCCGTACCGGGACTAGTTTACAATGAGCAGTTCTTC
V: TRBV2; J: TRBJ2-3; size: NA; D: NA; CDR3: CASSSGPLGADTQYF; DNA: TGTGCCAGCAGTTCGGGACCTCTCGGGGCAGATACGCAGTATTTT
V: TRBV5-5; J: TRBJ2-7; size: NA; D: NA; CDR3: CASSVLLAGATYEQYF; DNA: TGTGCCAGCAGCGTCCTCTTGGCGGGGGCCACCTACGAGCAGTACTTC
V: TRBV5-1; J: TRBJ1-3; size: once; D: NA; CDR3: CASRRSDSTSGNTIYF; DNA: TGCGCCAGCAGACGCAGCGACAGCACCTCTGGAAACACCATATATTTT
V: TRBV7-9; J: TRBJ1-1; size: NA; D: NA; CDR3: CASSPYTEAFF; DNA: TGTGCCAGCAGCCCATACACTGAAGCTTTCTTT
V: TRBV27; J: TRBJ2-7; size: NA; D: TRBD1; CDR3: CANHLYTQGILPSYEQYF; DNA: TGTGCCAACCACCTTTATACACAGGGGATACTTCCATCCTACGAGCAGTACTTC
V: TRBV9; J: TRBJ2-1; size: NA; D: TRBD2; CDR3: CASSTHLAGVGNEQFF; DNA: TGTGCCAGCAGCACCCACCTAGCGGGAGTCGGCAATGAGCAGTTCTTC
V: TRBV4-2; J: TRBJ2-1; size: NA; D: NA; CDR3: CASSQLELKINEQFF; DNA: TGTGCCAGCAGCCAACTTGAACTTAAGATCAATGAGCAGTTCTTC
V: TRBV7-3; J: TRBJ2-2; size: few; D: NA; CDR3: CASSPPMTGELFF; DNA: TGTGCCAGCAGCCCCCCCATGACCGGGGAGCTGTTTTTT
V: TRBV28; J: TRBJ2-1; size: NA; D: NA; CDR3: CASSLDLGRERDEQFF; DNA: TGTGCCAGCAGTTTAGACTTGGGTAGAGAACGCGATGAGCAGTTCTTC
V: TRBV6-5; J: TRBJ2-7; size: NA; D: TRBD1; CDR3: CASSSGTGPYEQYF; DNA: TGTGCCAGCAGTTCAGGGACAGGGCCCTACGAGCAGTACTTC
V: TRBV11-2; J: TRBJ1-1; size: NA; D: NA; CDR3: CASSLSVNTEAFF; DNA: TGTGCCAGCAGCTTGTCAGTGAACACTGAAGCTTTCTTT
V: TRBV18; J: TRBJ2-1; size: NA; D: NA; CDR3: CASSPPAGNQNNEQFF; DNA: TGTGCCAGCTCACCACCCGCAGGGAACCAAAACAATGAGCAGTTCTTC
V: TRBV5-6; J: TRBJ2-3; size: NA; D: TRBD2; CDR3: CASSFGWSGRRGTDTQYF; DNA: TGTGCCAGCAGCTTTGGGTGGAGCGGGAGACGTGGCACAGATACGCAGTATTTT
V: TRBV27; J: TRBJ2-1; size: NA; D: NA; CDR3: CASSLAVWYNEQFF; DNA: TGTGCCAGCAGTTTAGCGGTGTGGTACAATGAGCAGTTCTTC
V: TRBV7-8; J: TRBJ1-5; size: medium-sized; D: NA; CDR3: CASSHPPGPQPQHF; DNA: TGTGCCAGCAGCCACCCTCCAGGCCCCCAGCCCCAGCATTTT
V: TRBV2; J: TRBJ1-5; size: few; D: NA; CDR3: CASVRDGALNQPQHF; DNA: TGTGCCAGCGTCCGGGACGGAGCATTAAATCAGCCCCAGCATTTT
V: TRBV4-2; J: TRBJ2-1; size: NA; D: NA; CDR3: CASSQVLYNEQFF; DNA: TGTGCCAGCAGCCAAGTCCTCTACAATGAGCAGTTCTTC
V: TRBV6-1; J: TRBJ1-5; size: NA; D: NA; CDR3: CASGGVGQPQHF; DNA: TGTGCCAGCGGCGGGGTTGGTCAGCCCCAGCATTTT
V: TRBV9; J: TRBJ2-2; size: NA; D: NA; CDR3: CASSVGLPGELFF; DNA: TGTGCCAGCAGCGTAGGGCTTCCGGGGGAGCTGTTTTTT
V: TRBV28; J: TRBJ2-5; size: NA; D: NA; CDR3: CASESWQETQYF; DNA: TGTGCCAGCGAATCCTGGCAAGAGACCCAGTACTTC
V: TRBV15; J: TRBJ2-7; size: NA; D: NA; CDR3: CATSRDTRGLTYEQYF; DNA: TGTGCCACCAGCAGAGATACCCGGGGACTGACCTACGAGCAGTACTTC
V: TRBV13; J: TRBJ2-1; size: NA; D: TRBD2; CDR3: CASSLEASGSKLDNEQFF; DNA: TGTGCCAGCAGCTTGGAGGCTAGCGGGAGTAAGTTAGACAATGAGCAGTTCTTC
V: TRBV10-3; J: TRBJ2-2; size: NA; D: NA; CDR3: CAISAQQTLGGNTGELFF; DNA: TGTGCCATCAGTGCCCAACAGACGCTGGGTGGGAACACCGGGGAGCTGTTTTTT
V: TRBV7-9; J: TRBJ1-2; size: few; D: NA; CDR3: CASSLQGDYGYTF; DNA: TGTGCCAGCAGCTTACAGGGAGACTATGGCTACACCTTC
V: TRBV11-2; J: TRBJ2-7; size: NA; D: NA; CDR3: CASSLEIGRGYEQYF; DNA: TGTGCCAGCAGCTTAGAAATAGGCAGGGGCTACGAGCAGTACTTC
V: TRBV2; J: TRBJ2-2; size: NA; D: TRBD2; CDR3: CASMGGSSTGELFF; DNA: TGTGCCAGCATGGGGGGGTCGAGCACCGGGGAGCTGTTTTTT
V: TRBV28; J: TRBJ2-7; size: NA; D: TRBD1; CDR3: CASSDAGQGPYEQYF; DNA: TGTGCCAGTTCCGACGCGGGACAGGGGCCCTACGAGCAGTACTTC
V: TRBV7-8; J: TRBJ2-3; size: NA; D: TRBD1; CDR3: CASIHRPGTGWYF; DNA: TGTGCCAGCATCCATCGCCCCGGGACAGGGTGGTATTTT
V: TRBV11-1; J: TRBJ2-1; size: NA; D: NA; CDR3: CASSFRVGNEQFF; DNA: TGTGCCAGCAGCTTTAGGGTAGGCAATGAGCAGTTCTTC
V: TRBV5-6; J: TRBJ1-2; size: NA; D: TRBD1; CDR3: CASSGTGEYGYTF; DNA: TGTGCCAGCAGTGGGACAGGGGAATATGGCTACACCTTC
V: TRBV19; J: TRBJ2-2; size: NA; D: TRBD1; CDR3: CASTSSGTGVTGELFF; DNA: TGTGCCAGTACATCCTCCGGGACAGGGGTCACCGGGGAGCTGTTTTTT
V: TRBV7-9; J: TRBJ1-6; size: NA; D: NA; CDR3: CASSAKTESPLHF; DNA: TGTGCCAGCAGCGCGAAGACAGAGTCACCCCTCCACTTT
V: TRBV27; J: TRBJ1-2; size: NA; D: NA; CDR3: CASSPQTGGYGYTF; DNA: TGTGCCAGCAGTCCGCAAACGGGGGGCTATGGCTACACCTTC
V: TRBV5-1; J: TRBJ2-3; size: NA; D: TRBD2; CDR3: CASSLVAGPDTQYF; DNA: TGCGCCAGCAGCTTGGTAGCGGGGCCAGATACGCAGTATTTT
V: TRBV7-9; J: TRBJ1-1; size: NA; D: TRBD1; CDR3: CASSVRDRRNGGTEAFF; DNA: TGTGCCAGCAGCGTCCGGGACAGGAGGAATGGGGGCACTGAAGCTTTCTTT
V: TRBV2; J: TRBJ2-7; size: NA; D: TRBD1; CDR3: CASSEVPGQGSYEQYF; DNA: TGTGCCAGCAGTGAAGTCCCGGGACAGGGTTCTTACGAGCAGTACTTC
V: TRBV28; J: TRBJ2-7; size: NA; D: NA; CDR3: CASSLPRGSTYEQYF; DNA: TGTGCCAGCAGTTTACCCAGGGGCTCTACCTACGAGCAGTACTTC
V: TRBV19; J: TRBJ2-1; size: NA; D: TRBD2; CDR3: CASTTSSGSINEQFF; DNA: TGTGCCAGCACCACCTCTAGCGGGAGCATCAATGAGCAGTTCTTC
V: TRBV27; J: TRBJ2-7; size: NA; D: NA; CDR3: CASSGPYHEQYF; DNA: TGTGCCAGCAGTGGACCATACCACGAGCAGTACTTC
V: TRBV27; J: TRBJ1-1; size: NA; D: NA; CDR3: CASSFQGLPGIEAFF; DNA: TGTGCCAGCAGTTTCCAGGGGCTACCAGGAATTGAAGCTTTCTTT
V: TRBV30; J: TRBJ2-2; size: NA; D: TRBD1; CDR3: CAWSVHRTGGFGELFF; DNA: TGTGCCTGGAGTGTACATCGGACAGGGGGCTTCGGGGAGCTGTTTTTT
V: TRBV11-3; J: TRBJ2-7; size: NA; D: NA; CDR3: CASSLLQGYEQYF; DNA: TGTGCCAGCAGCTTACTGCAAGGCTACGAGCAGTACTTC